This T cell receptor (beta chain) was recovered during a study of shared clonotypes between healthy human individuals. On the study more broadly: CD4 naive and memory got three plates each, CD8 naive two, CD8 memory one. Findings and caveats of the study: Despite large depth, rarefaction showed incomplete sorted-subset sequencing.

Naive CD8 isolation took CD45RO-negative cells positively selected for CCR7 and excluded terminally differentiated effector memory CD45RA+ cells. All donors were Caucasian adults living in Nashville, Tennessee. About this clone: The antigen remains unidentified.

Trimming cost V 0 bases and J 3 bases; bases outside gene matches: 8. CDR1 and CDR2 from the germline V gene are SGHDN and FVKESK. The CDR3 contains 17 residues. The table came from immunoSEQ multiplex PCR; TCRdb's copy has only in-frame clones and leaves some out. The table lists approximately 590,000 clones, just under 97% of them singletons. Material: naive CD8+ T cells sorted from blood. The chain uses TRBV14 and TRBJ2-1; TRBD2 matches 7 bases. The clonotype was recovered from a woman aged 25 to 39 in good health. The CDR3 nucleotides are TGTGCCAGCAGCCAAGAAGTATCTAGCGGCCTCTACAATGAGCAGTTCTTC. Translated: CASSQEVSSGLYNEQFF.